The present entry profiles one TCR beta chain with its context. Its cognate antigen has yet to be identified. No base qualities exist here, and no much larger clone lies one base off it. V drops 2 bases and J drops 6 bases, leaving 5 bases in between. The CDR3, cysteine through phenylalanine, is 12 amino acids long. Only the CDR3 portion is preserved as DNA: 36 bases, with reading frame beginning at the first base. From a lookup of the germline V gene, CDR1 and CDR2 are MDHEN and SYDVKM. The data originate from a study of T cell clones after liver transplantation (dated by TCRdb to between 2018 and 2021). Broadly, across the study: ITN030ST, the source of the samples, was a randomized trial that attempted immunosuppression withdrawal within 2 years of liver transplantation. Subjects received no induction therapy and standard immunosuppression until randomization at 12-24 months post-transplant. Third party-reactive TCRbeta sequences were also identified from pre-transplant MLRs to serve as an antigen-independent comparator for donor-reactive sequences. Donor-reactive T cell clones were identified by TCRbeta sequencing after a pre-transplant mixed lymphocyte reaction and then tracked in post-transplant blood. Blood samples were taken pre-transplant, pre-randomization before withdrawal, and post-randomization after full withdrawal or failed withdrawal. The study cohort included 8 liver transplant recipients, of whom 3 were classified as tolerant and 5 as non-tolerant. Three of the eight recipients were HCV-positive; the others were transplanted for non-autoimmune, non-viral indications. Tolerance was defined as complete immunosuppression withdrawal for at least one year with no rise in liver enzymes beyond twice the upper limit of normal.

Thawed unstimulated PBMCs were stained for CD3, CD4 and CD8 and FACS-sorted into CD3+CD4+ and CD3+CD8+ populations. All 8 studied subjects were randomized to withdrawal of immunosuppression. The Qiagen DNeasy Blood and Tissue Kit was used to isolate genomic DNA. Using immunoSEQ, frozen genomic DNA was subjected to high-throughput TCRbeta CDR3 sequencing, a process that included PCR amplification, mapping, bias correction and internal controls. The paper's processing steps were these. Productive rearrangements were retained, and unique TCRbeta sequences were defined by the CDR3 nucleotide sequence together with the V and J gene. Donor-reactive sequences required at least 5-fold expansion in CFSE-low cells versus unstimulated pre-transplant cells and at least 0.01% frequency. Minimum frequency thresholds were set for each subject based on the unstimulated sample with the lowest template count, ensuring at least 90% detection power. Jensen-Shannon divergence between the top 1000 TCRbeta sequences post- versus pre-transplant served as the measure of repertoire turnover. Two-sided Fisher's exact tests were used to test for changes in how often donor-reactive sequences were detected. The immuneACCESS repertoire file appears here via TCRdb, limited to in-frame rearrangements. These files lack a portion of the clones; in checked studies, under half of the deficit traces to unresolved V genes, and the cause of the others is not known. The V and J calls and clone size are taken from that table; D and trimming were inferred from the DNA. The sample yields around 110,000 clones; about nine tenths were counted once. 0.8% to 0.9% of the sample lies in the top ten.

Broad study findings and their caveats: After accounting for repertoire turnover, donor-reactive detection was significantly reduced in 7 of 8 subjects for CD4 and 8 of 8 for CD8. In most of the 8 subjects, regardless of tolerance or HCV status, circulating donor-reactive CD4 TCRbeta sequences dropped significantly post-transplant. Donor-reactive sequences decreased more than third party-reactive sequences, which suggests partial antigen-specific deletion that was not related to withdrawal success. Without allograft tissue specimens, donor-reactive T cells may have migrated into the graft rather than being deleted. The conclusions were preliminary, being limited by small, heterogeneous patient numbers and by non-standardized post-transplant time points. In two subjects, low numbers of available donor cells limited the measurable donor-reactive repertoire.

Sequencing was performed on CD4+ T cells from blood, taken 12 months after liver transplant. The receptor chain draws on TRBV28 and TRBJ2-1, with the D gene not clear enough to name. The TCR was taken from a human patient who received a liver transplant. After a transplant, not all T cells may be the patient's own; some may come from the graft donor. CDR3 protein: CASSLGRNEQFF. The sequence in DNA is TGTGCCAGCAGTTTAGGGCGCAATGAGCAGTTCTTC.